This section outlines one T cell receptor (beta chain) sequence together with its context. Its antigen is not yet known. No base quality values were provided; no much bigger clone lies one nucleotide off. According to the germline V gene (reference sequence), CDR1 reads MNHEY and CDR2 reads SMNVEV. The CDR3 has 15 amino acids, counting the end cysteine and phenylalanine. Only the CDR3 part of the read is kept: 45 bases, read in frame from the first base. The junction shows trimming of 0 bases on V and 2 bases on J, plus 11 bases between the germline ends. This entry belongs to a study of CD8+ T cells in alopecia areata (dated by TCRdb to the late 2010s). Broadly, across the study: Treated patients were enrolled in an open-label pilot trial of oral tofacitinib, 5 to 10 mg twice daily, for moderate-to-severe alopecia areata. Patients on tofacitinib were biopsied at baseline and after 4 and 24 weeks of treatment, and several of the patients also had a later scalp biopsy. The RNA source kit depended on sample type: the PAXgene miRNA kit for fixed scalp, the miRNeasy kit for PBMCs, and the RNeasy kit for mouse skin. Scalp clonality was compared across normal scalp (n=4), patchy alopecia areata scalp (n=8), and alopecia totalis/universalis scalp (n=8). immunoSEQ multiplex PCR using 35 Vbeta forward primers and 13 Jbeta reverse primers was used to amplify TCRbeta CDR3 regions. In both human patients and the C3H/HeJ mouse model, the study applied high-throughput TCRbeta sequencing to look at T cell clonal expansion in alopecia areata. Patients received tofacitinib for 6 to 18 months and were then followed off drug for 6 months to check for delayed response and recurrence. Scalp tissue and sorted CD4+ and CD8+ peripheral blood T cells from patchy and totalis/universalis alopecia areata patients and from healthy controls were covered by human TCRbeta sequencing. In treated patients, disease severity was measured using the SALT score, which gives the percentage of scalp surface area affected.

Overall study outcomes, separate from this receptor: TCR sequences shared between patients were less clear than in mice, possibly partly because of HLA diversity in the patient population. With tofacitinib, both scalp clonality and the number of expanded CD8+ clones among the top 100 scalp clones went down significantly. Compared with normal scalp, lesional scalp had higher clonality and more expanded CD8+ clones, particularly in alopecia totalis/universalis, a pattern that suggests antigenic drive. Unlike mouse skin, where gammadelta T cells dominate, normal human skin contains resident alphabeta T cells that get sequenced too, which complicates analysis of the scalp TCR repertoire. The treated cohort was small, with a single nonresponder, so links between baseline CD8+ expansion and response need larger studies. During tofacitinib treatment, many expanded lesional clones stuck around in both scalp and blood, and this persistence may partly explain why relapse happens after treatment is stopped.

Explained via the paper, the treatment or condition label denotes: oral pan-JAK inhibitor, 5-10 mg twice daily. From alopecia areata patients, peripheral blood was collected along with lesional scalp punch biopsies. After PBMCs were isolated by density centrifugation and stained for CD3, CD4 and CD8, a FACSAria was used to sort CD4+ and CD8+ T cells. Receptors were amplified or captured by the immunoSEQ multiplex PCR assay. RNA was extracted from all samples and reverse transcribed into cDNA, which served as template for TCR sequencing. First-strand cDNA was synthesized using SuperScript III with a 2:1 mix of oligo-dT and random hexamers. A synthetic immune receptor repertoire was used to measure amplification bias, and any remaining bias was corrected computationally. The paper's data handling went like this. After raw reads were preprocessed to remove errors, the CDR3 was defined following IMGT conventions as running from the conserved cysteine to phenylalanine. To get clonality, Shannon entropy was normalized by log2 of the number of productive unique TCRs and the result was subtracted from 1. CD4 or CD8 identity of scalp clones was inferred by cross-referencing scalp TCRbeta sequences with sorted blood CD4 and CD8 repertoires. In its TCRdb copy, this immuneACCESS table keeps in-frame sequences only and misses some clones. Where compared with another copy, unresolved V genes explain less than half of these, and the others have no known cause. The DNA gave D and trimming, while V, J and clone size come from that table. The sample table contains about 270,000 clones; only one count was recorded for roughly 63% of them. The top ten hold more than 0.85% of the sample.

This clonotype was obtained from a human donor with alopecia areata. This specimen consisted of CD4+ T cells sorted from blood, obtained at week 52, from a patient treated with tofacitinib. The chain is assembled from TRBV27 and TRBJ2-7; perhaps TRBD2 is the D gene, with 6 bases matching. The sequenced DNA: TGTGCCAGCAGTTTATCAGGGACTTCAACCTACGAGCAGTACTTC. This yields the protein CASSLSGTSTYEQYF.